This entry features one T cell receptor beta chain sequence. Its specificity is unknown. The sample is drawn from a study of cytomegalovirus exposure and HLA in healthy donors. General observations from the study: It is likely that the observed cluster of highly shared sequence variants was a sequencing artifact.

Vbeta (60) and Jbeta (13) primers were used in the PCR. Assay: immunoSEQ multiplex PCR; the TCRdb copy retains only in-frame clones and omits some. The sample has about 160,000 clones, roughly 78% seen once; the top ten hold about 2%. Per germline, CDR1 MNHNS and CDR2 SASEGT. The CDR3 is 13 residues long. Trimming cost V 4 bases and J 6 bases, with 12 bases left between them. The V and J genes are TRBV6-1 and TRBJ1-1; the D gene is possibly TRBD1 (5 bases). The receptor was derived from a man between 40 and 49 years old in good health and CMV-seronegative. What was sequenced was PBMCs. The CDR3 DNA reads TGTGCCAGCAGTGTAATGCCAGGGCCTGAAGCTTTCTTT. Translated: CASSVMPGPEAFF.